The sample holds one count of the clone carrying this T cell receptor beta chain. Its target is unknown. PCR primers comprised 60 Vbeta and 13 Jbeta primers. Generated by immunoSEQ multiplex PCR, the TCRdb table keeps only in-frame clones and is missing some. This table has about 69,000 clones, approximately 68% appearing once. The data stem from a study of cytomegalovirus exposure and HLA in healthy donors. Study observations and caveats: In a later analysis, a genetic analysis reported fewer productive-TCR N-insertions in an Asian-associated ancestry cluster than the cohort average.

V gave up 5 bases and J gave up 3 bases, with 13 bases separating them. The germline V gene encodes CDR1 SGHRS and CDR2 YFSETQ. The CDR3 has 14 residues. Sample: PBMCs. The receptor's source is a woman in her 30s in good health and CMV-seronegative. The V and J genes are TRBV5-1 and TRBJ2-3; perhaps TRBD1 as D (5 bases). The CDR3 sequence: CASRSQGRTDTQYF. The CDR3 DNA sequence: TGCGCCAGCAGAAGCCAGGGTAGGACAGATACGCAGTATTTT.